This T cell receptor beta chain derives from a study of PD-1 blockade in classical Hodgkin lymphoma. Study-level background: Intravenous infusions of nivolumab 3 mg/kg reached patients every 2 weeks.

Sequencing used immunoSEQ multiplex PCR; TCRdb keeps in-frame clones, though not all of them. The repertoire holds fewer than 30,000 clones, with around 78% as singletons. The CDR3 is 16 residues long. Trimming shortened V by 2 bases and J by 5 bases, and 15 bases separated the two germline ends. Germline lookup yields CDR1 SGHVS and CDR2 FQNEAQ. Patients all relapsed after autologous stem cell transplantation, and there was variation in brentuximab vedotin exposure. This receptor was identified in a human donor with classical Hodgkin lymphoma. The material sequenced was peripheral blood mononuclear cells (PBMCs), taken before the second cycle of nivolumab. The V gene is TRBV7-8, the J gene TRBJ2-2; maybe TRBD2 (5 bases). This CDR3 reads CASSLLSSLRTGELFF. For the CDR3, the DNA is TGTGCCAGCAGCTTATTATCTAGCCTAAGAACCGGGGAGCTGTTTTTT.